These 10 T cell receptor beta chains were all obtained from the same sample, sequenced in a study of cytomegalovirus exposure and HLA in healthy donors. Amplification used 60 Vbeta primers and 13 Jbeta primers. Here immunoSEQ multiplex PCR was the method, and the copy in TCRdb shows in-frame clones only, minus some. The profile shows about 120,000 clones, over 70% of them singletons. Specimen: PBMCs. These receptors were taken from a woman aged 50 to 60 in good health and CMV-seropositive.

This sequence joins TRBV27 and TRBJ2-1, with 8 bases matching TRBD1. J gave up 0 bases and V 7 bases, and 2 bases lay outside the gene matches. Germline CDR1 reads MNHEY; CDR2 reads SMNVEV (reference sequence). The CDR3 totals 14 residues. CDR3 sequence reads: CASTDRGSYNEQFF. The CDR3 nucleotides are TGTGCCAGCACCGACAGGGGCTCCTACAATGAGCAGTTCTTC.

The chain combines TRBV5-1 with TRBJ1-5, with D perhaps matching TRBD1 (6 bases). Trimming took 1 base from V and 6 from J, leaving 14 bases between them. Germline CDR1 reads SGHRS; CDR2 reads YFSETQ. This CDR3 is built from 15 residues. The DNA of the CDR3 is TGCGCCAGCAGCTTGACTTCAGGGGAGGGTCAGCCCCAGCATTTT. This sequence encodes CASSLTSGEGQPQHF.

The rearrangement uses TRBV5-6 and TRBJ1-1, with 9 bases identical to TRBD1. The junction had 8 bases not matched to a gene; V was cut back by 2 bases and J by 3 bases. Germline V gene lookup returns CDR1 SGHDT and CDR2 YYEEEE. The CDR3 is 16 residues long. In DNA form, the CDR3 reads TGTGCCAGCAGCTTTACCGGGACAGGGATGCACACTGAAGCTTTCTTT. It codes for CASSFTGTGMHTEAFF.

The J gene is TRBJ1-1, the V gene TRBV5-1; possible D gene TRBD1, 5 bases. Trimming shortened V by 0 bases and J by 4 bases, and 10 bases separated the two germline ends. The CDR3 is 14 amino acids. Germline CDR1 and CDR2: SGHRS and YFSETQ. In DNA, the CDR3 is TGCGCCAGCAGCTTGGAGGTAGGGGTCACTGAAGCTTTCTTT. Protein: CASSLEVGVTEAFF.

The genes are TRBV29-1 and TRBJ1-2, with 7 bases aligning to TRBD1. The V segment lost 6 bases and the J segment 7 bases; nucleotides outside the gene matches: 5. The germline V gene has CDR1 SQVTM and CDR2 ANQGSEA. The CDR3 length is 11 residues. In nucleotides, the CDR3 is TGCAGCGTGGACAGGTCCGGTGGCTACACCTTC. This encodes CSVDRSGGYTF. Full variable domain (outside the CDR3, taken from reference TRBV29-1 and TRBJ1-2): SAVISQKPSRDICQRGTSLTIQCQVDSQVTMMFWYRQQPGQSLTLIATANQGSEATYESGFVIDKFPISRPNLTFSTLTVSNMSPEDSSIYLCSVDRSGGYTFGSGTRLTVV.

The CDR3 sequence is CASSQGTGAGAYNEQFF. The CDR3 DNA is TGCGCCAGCAGCCAAGGGACCGGAGCGGGAGCCTACAATGAGCAGTTCTTC. The chain carries TRBV4-1 and TRBJ2-1; TRBD2 aligns across 8 bases. With V trimmed by 1 base and J by 2 bases, 7 bases remained unmatched. Germline V gene lookup returns CDR1 MGHRA and CDR2 YSYEKL. This CDR3 comprises 17 residues.

The chain joins TRBV4-1 to TRBJ1-2, with D hard to call. Trimming pared 1 base from V and 6 bases from J, leaving 15 bases between. Germline V gene sequence: CDR1 MGHRA, CDR2 YSYEKL. The length of the CDR3 is 15 residues. Here the CDR3 reads CASSQANMQADGYTF. In DNA, the CDR3 is TGCGCCAGCAGCCAAGCCAACATGCAGGCTGATGGCTACACCTTC.

The chain combines TRBV6-6 with TRBJ1-5, with D possibly being TRBD1 (6 bases). CDR1 is MNHNY, CDR2 SVGAGI, per germline (reference sequence). Between the trimmed V and J ends, which lost 8 bases and 6 bases, there was a span of 14 bases. This CDR3 spans 13 amino acids. The chain's CDR3 is CASAGAKSQPQHF. The CDR3 bases are TGTGCCAGCGCAGGGGCGAAGAGTCAGCCCCAGCATTTT.

The rearrangement joins TRBV2 to TRBJ1-2; 9 nucleotides agree with TRBD1. The length of the CDR3 is 13 residues. The germline V gene encodes CDR1 SNHLY and CDR2 FYNNEI. The ends lost 7 bases at V and 4 bases at J; junction bases unmatched: 4. The CDR3 protein is CASNTGGPYGYTF. DNA of the CDR3: TGTGCCAGCAATACAGGGGGCCCCTATGGCTACACCTTC.

The chain carries TRBV30 and TRBJ2-1; D call uncertain. CDR3 length equals 14 residues. The V gene lost 4 bases and the J gene lost 6 bases, with 16 bases spanning the gap. From germline, CDR1 is GTSNPN and CDR2 SVGIG (reference sequence). The CDR3 DNA follows: TGTGCCTGGACGAGAGTCCCCGCACCCAATGAGCAGTTCTTC. Amino acids: CAWTRVPAPNEQFF.